These 17 T cell receptor beta chains originate from one sample sequenced in a study of blood T cells in healthy people across ages. Through a sample-barcoded 5' primer and a J-beta primer mix, a second PCR was run for roughly 7 to 11 cycles. From the 5' RACE reads, TCRdb called clonotypes with MiXCR, one entry per CDR3 protein. This table has some 1 million distinct CDR3 sequences, under 45% appearing once. Sequenced material: blood. The receptors shown here come from a woman aged 55-69 years in good health.

The chain combines TRBV6-1 with TRBJ2-7; the D gene is possibly TRBD2 (5 bases). The DNA matches TRBJ2-4 better at its end, which makes the J call doubtful. The CDR3 totals 14 residues. The germline V gene encodes CDR1 MNHNS and CDR2 SASEGT. CDR3 DNA: TGTGCCAGCAGTGAACCGTCGGGGTCGAACATTCAGTACTTC. Protein: CASSEPSGSNIQYF.

The rearrangement joins TRBV20-1 to TRBJ2-7; D is unresolved. This CDR3 is built from 12 residues. With 5 bases removed from V and 1 base from J, the gap between germline ends came to 9 bases. Germline-derived CDR1 and CDR2 are DFQATT and SNEGSKA (reference sequence). The chain's CDR3 is CSALTPSYEQYF. CDR3 DNA sequence: TGCAGTGCTTTGACACCGTCCTACGAGCAGTACTTC.

The sample holds a few counts of this clonotype. CDR3 residues: CASNYPGTGPGYTF. The CDR3 DNA reads as TGTGCCAGCAATTATCCCGGGACAGGGCCCGGCTACACCTTC. The rearrangement links TRBV28 to TRBJ1-2; 9 positions match TRBD1. This CDR3 has 14 amino acids. V trimming: 7 bases; J trimming: 8 bases; junction bases outside the gene matches: 11. Germline V gene lookup returns CDR1 MDHEN and CDR2 SYDVKM.

A few counts support this clonotype. This chain links TRBV10-3 with TRBJ2-1; 11 bases fit TRBD2. V gave up 10 bases and J gave up 6 bases; unmatched junction bases: 14. Germline CDR1 and CDR2: ENHRY and SYGVKD. The CDR3 length is 16 residues. CDR3 nucleotide sequence: TGTGCCACCGAGGGGGATAGCGGGAGGGCCTTCAATGAGCAGTTCTTC. Translating gives CATEGDSGRAFNEQFF.

This chain joins TRBV20-1 and TRBJ2-5, with TRBD2 matching 10 bases. The CDR3 extends over 16 amino acids. Germline V lookup: CDR1 DFQATT, CDR2 SNEGSKA (reference sequence). The trim removed 3 bases at V and 4 bases at J, leaving 11 bases unmatched. CDR3 coding DNA: TGCAGTGCTAGCCTCGGGGTTCGACTAGCGGGAGAGACCCAGTACTTC. Translation gives CSASLGVRLAGETQYF.

This chain links TRBV12-3 or TRBV12-4 with TRBJ1-4, with TRBD1 matching over 7 bases. Trimming cost V 6 bases and J 0 bases; bases outside gene matches: 4. The CDR3 runs to 15 residues. The CDR3 DNA follows: TGTGCCAGCAGGAGGCAGGGGGCAACTAATGAAAAACTGTTTTTT. Translation gives CASRRQGATNEKLFF.

V and J are TRBV12-3 or TRBV12-4 and TRBJ2-1; D remains unclear. V was trimmed by 4 bases and J by 9 bases, leaving 7 bases between them. This CDR3 region has 11 residues. Here the CDR3 reads CASSSESEQFF. In DNA form, the CDR3 reads TGTGCCAGCAGTTCGGAGAGTGAGCAGTTCTTC.

This clonotype came up a few times. The CDR3 bases are TGTGCCACCCAGGGACTAGCGGGAGGTACACACAATGAGCAGTTCTTC. The encoded protein is CATQGLAGGTHNEQFF. V gene TRBV24-1 combines with J gene TRBJ2-1; 15 bases fit TRBD2. Germline CDR1 and CDR2: KGHDR and SFDVKD. The CDR3 covers 16 residues. V dropped 9 bases and J dropped 5; count of bases not matched to a gene: 7.

This clonotype was recorded once. The chain joins TRBV11-2 to TRBJ2-7, with 7 bases that match TRBD1. After removal of 5 bases from V and 0 bases from J, the junction contained 10 bases not matched to a gene. The CDR3 spans 16 residues. Germline values: CDR1 SGHAT, CDR2 FQNNGV. The CDR3 is CASSESRDRVSYEQYF. As DNA, the CDR3 is TGTGCCAGCAGCGAGAGCCGGGACAGAGTCTCCTACGAGCAGTACTTC.

V gene TRBV4-2 combines with J gene TRBJ2-5, with D unresolved. CDR3 length equals 14 residues. V was shortened by 2 bases and J by 5 bases, with 12 bases between the two germline ends. Per germline, CDR1 LGHNA and CDR2 YNFKEQ. The CDR3 region has the DNA TGTGCCAGCAGCCAACTAGAAAACTGGGAGACCCAGTACTTC. It encodes CASSQLENWETQYF.

The table lists this clonotype with a few counts. CDR3 loop: CSARAGVTDTQYF. The CDR3 bases are TGCAGTGCTAGGGCAGGGGTTACAGATACGCAGTATTTT. V gene TRBV20-1 combines with J gene TRBJ2-3, with D perhaps TRBD1 (6 bases). This CDR3 comprises 13 residues. Deletions cut 3 bases from V and 3 bases from J, with 10 bases between. Germline V gene sequence: CDR1 DFQATT, CDR2 SNEGSKA (reference sequence).

In this sample, this clonotype turned up a few times. The chain joins TRBV7-2 to TRBJ2-3; 10 bases fit TRBD2. The CDR3 spans 14 residues. J lost 5 bases, V lost 7 bases, and 6 bases had no gene match. CDR1 is SGHTA, CDR2 FQGNSA, per germline. The CDR3 loop reads CASTLAGSGDTQYF. The CDR3 coding sequence is TGTGCCAGCACACTAGCGGGAAGTGGAGATACGCAGTATTTT.

This chain's CDR3 is CASSDPAYEQYF. In DNA form, the CDR3 reads TGTGCCAGCAGCGACCCGGCCTACGAGCAGTACTTC. V is TRBV6-2 or TRBV6-3 and J is TRBJ2-7, with unresolved D. This CDR3 contains 12 residues. V was pared by 6 bases and J by 2 bases, with 8 bases between. In germline, CDR1 is MNHEY, CDR2 SVGEGT.

The gene calls are TRBV30 and TRBJ2-6; D remains unclear. Germline V gene data show CDR1 as GTSNPN and CDR2 as SVGIG (reference sequence). This CDR3 has 16 amino acids. V lost 0 bases, J lost 0 bases, and 9 bases lay in between. For the CDR3, the DNA is TGTGCCTGGAGTGTGGGCAGCCTCTCTGGGGCCAACGTCCTGACTTTC. It yields the protein CAWSVGSLSGANVLTF.

This chain links TRBV13 with TRBJ2-2; 11 bases are a match to TRBD2. V lost 7 bases, J lost 6 bases, and 10 bases stayed unmatched. CDR3 length: 16 residues. The germline V gene encodes CDR1 PRHDT and CDR2 FYEKMQ (reference sequence). CDR3 sequence (DNA): TGTGCCAGCACTCCCAATAGCGGGAGGGTCCCCGGGGAGCTGTTTTTT. This translates into CASTPNSGRVPGELFF.

V and J are TRBV27 and TRBJ2-7; D not resolved. The CDR3 sequence is 13 residues long. Per the germline V gene, CDR1 is MNHEY and CDR2 is SMNVEV (reference sequence). The V end lost 4 bases, the J end lost 2 bases, and 9 bases lay between the germline ends. In DNA, the CDR3 is TGTGCCAGCAGTTCTTCCCCTACCTACGAGCAGTACTTC. Its protein product is CASSSSPTYEQYF.

V usage is TRBV28 and J usage is TRBJ2-1; D is undetermined. The CDR3 consists of 14 residues. Per germline, CDR1 MDHEN and CDR2 SYDVKM. V was clipped by 5 bases and J by 2 bases, with 10 bases between them. CDR3 in amino acids: CASSPTTPYNEQFF. The CDR3 DNA reads TGTGCCAGCAGTCCGACAACGCCCTACAATGAGCAGTTCTTC.